One sample yielded the 23 T cell receptor beta chains listed below, sequenced in a study of early T cells in non-severe SARS-CoV-2 infection. TCRdb independently ran MiXCR on the 5' RACE reads; one entry per CDR3 protein. Of around 58,000 distinct CDR3 sequences listed, roughly 13% were seen once; the top ten hold approximately 9.6%. Sample: whole blood. The receptors come from an adult who was a healthcare worker with PCR-confirmed SARS-CoV-2 infection or an uninfected control (not recorded which).

This clonotype came up many times. This chain joins TRBV5-5 and TRBJ2-4; D is uncertain. CDR3 length: 13 residues. V was clipped by 0 bases and J by 8 bases, with 9 bases between them. CDR1 is SGHKS and CDR2 is YYEKEE in the germline V gene (reference sequence). CDR3 nucleotide sequence: TGTGCCAGCAGCTTGGCCTCGTCGCACATTCAGTACTTC. Its protein product is CASSLASSHIQYF.

This clonotype was counted many times. The chain couples TRBV6-6 to TRBJ2-3, with TRBD2 identical over 9 bases. V lost 7 bases, J lost 3 bases, and 14 bases stayed unmatched. Germline V gene lookup returns CDR1 MNHNY and CDR2 SVGAGI (reference sequence). The CDR3 consists of 17 residues. CDR3 residues: CASNYPTRLAVTDTQYF. The CDR3 DNA reads TGTGCCAGCAACTACCCCACTCGACTAGCGGTTACAGATACGCAGTATTTT.

This clonotype came up a few times. V usage is TRBV5-5 and J usage is TRBJ1-2; TRBD1 matches 8 bases. The J segment lost 4 bases and the V segment lost 0 bases, leaving 5 bases of the junction unmatched. The CDR3 is 15 amino acids. Germline V CDR1 and CDR2: SGHKS, YYEKEE (reference sequence). The CDR3 reads CASSLGTGIFYGYTF. CDR3 DNA: TGTGCCAGCAGCTTGGGGACAGGGATCTTCTATGGCTACACCTTC. Based on the CDR3 plus reference TRBV5-5 and TRBJ1-2, the full variable domain is DAGVTQSPTHLIKTRGQQVTLRCSPISGHKSVSWYQQVLGQGPQFIFQYYEKEERGRGNFPDRFSARQFPNYSSELNVNALLLGDSALYLCASSLGTGIFYGYTFGSGTRLTVV.

This clonotype was recorded many times. V and J are TRBV29-1 and TRBJ1-2; no firm D call. V was shortened by 0 bases and J by 2 bases, with 7 bases between the two germline ends. Germline CDR1 and CDR2: SQVTM and ANQGSEA. The CDR3 is made up of 13 amino acids. CDR3 region: CSVEDPQNYGYTF. The CDR3 nucleotides are TGCAGCGTTGAAGACCCCCAAAACTATGGCTACACCTTC.

This clonotype was detected only a few times. The V call is TRBV9, the J call TRBJ2-1; tentatively, D is TRBD2 (5 bases). This CDR3 is 13 amino acids long. V was trimmed by 4 bases and J by 7 bases, leaving 12 bases between them. Per the germline V gene, CDR1 is SGDLS and CDR2 is YYNGEE. CDR3 sequence reads: CASSPPRGNEQFF. The CDR3 DNA reads TGTGCCAGCAGCCCCCCCCGAGGGAATGAGCAGTTCTTC.

DNA of the CDR3: TGTGCCAGCAGCACAGGGACGGAGTCCTACGAGCAGTACTTC. The encoded protein is CASSTGTESYEQYF. This rearrangement joins TRBV11-1 to TRBJ2-7, with D perhaps matching TRBD1 (6 bases). V gave up 5 bases and J gave up 1 base, with 12 bases separating them. The CDR3 has 14 amino acids. Germline V gives CDR1 SGHAT, CDR2 FQDESV (reference sequence).

The chain recombines TRBV12-5 with TRBJ2-7, with D possibly matching TRBD2 (6 bases). Trimming took 5 bases from V and 3 from J, leaving 17 bases between them. Looked up from germline, CDR1 is LGHNT and CDR2 is FRNRAP. The CDR3 length is 15 residues. The CDR3 sequence: CASGIPAGIHYEQYF. CDR3 coding DNA: TGTGCTAGTGGTATCCCCGCGGGAATACACTACGAGCAGTACTTC.

The V gene is TRBV19, the J gene TRBJ2-3; 7 bases are a match to TRBD2. The V gene end was trimmed by 9 bases and the J gene end by 2 bases; junction bases not matched to a gene: 11. Per germline, CDR1 LNHDA and CDR2 SQIVND (reference sequence). There are 15 residues in the CDR3. CDR3 nucleotide sequence: TGTGCCAGCCAGCCGACTAGCCTTTTCACAGATACGCAGTATTTT. Protein product: CASQPTSLFTDTQYF.

This clonotype appeared a few times. V and J are TRBV7-9 and TRBJ1-1, with D perhaps matching TRBD1 (6 bases). The CDR3 has 13 residues. V lost 1 base and J lost 4, with 7 bases in between. Germline CDR1 and CDR2: SEHNR and FQNEAQ (reference sequence). CDR3 bases: TGTGCCAGCAGCTTAGTACAGGGCACTGAAGCTTTCTTT. Residues: CASSLVQGTEAFF.

This clonotype was detected ten times or more. The rearrangement links TRBV4-3 to TRBJ2-1; D possibly corresponds to TRBD2 (6 bases). CDR1 and CDR2 from the germline V gene are LGHNA and YSLEER. The CDR3 sequence is 14 residues long. V dropped 5 bases and J dropped 5 bases, with 13 bases sitting between them. The CDR3 loop reads CASSLRGINNEQFF. DNA for the CDR3: TGCGCCAGCAGCTTACGCGGGATTAACAATGAGCAGTTCTTC.

There are a few counts of this clonotype. V usage is TRBV7-2 and J usage is TRBJ2-5; TRBD2 matches at 10 bases. With 3 bases clipped from V and 4 bases from J, the junction kept 8 bases outside the gene matches. Germline V gives CDR1 SGHTA, CDR2 FQGNSA. The CDR3 is 16 amino acids. The CDR3 protein is CASSFMPSGSRETQYF. CDR3 in DNA: TGTGCCAGCAGCTTCATGCCTAGCGGGAGTAGAGAGACCCAGTACTTC. Full variable domain (remainder filled in from reference TRBV7-2 and TRBJ2-5): GAGVSQSPSNKVTEKGKDVELRCDPISGHTALYWYRQSLGQGLEFLIYFQGNSAPDKSGLPSDRFSAERTGGSVSTLTIQRTQQEDSAVYLCASSFMPSGSRETQYFGPGTRLLVL.

Judged by abundance, this clonotype is medium-sized. The chain couples TRBV28 to TRBJ2-2; 7 bases map to TRBD2. CDR1 and CDR2 (germline): MDHEN, SYDVKM. After removal of 5 bases from V and 8 bases from J, the junction contained 8 bases not matched to a gene. This CDR3 has 14 residues. CDR3 region: CASSRTSASGELFF. CDR3 sequence (DNA): TGTGCCAGCAGTCGGACTAGTGCTTCGGGGGAGCTGTTTTTT. The complete variable domain, with remaining parts taken from reference TRBV28 and TRBJ2-2, reads DVKVTQSSRYLVKRTGEKVFLECVQDMDHENMFWYRQDPGLGLRLIYFSYDVKMKEKGDIPEGYSVSREKKERFSLILESASTNQTSMYLCASSRTSASGELFFGEGSRLTVL.

This clonotype was observed many times. Because it lacks the conserved phenylalanine or tryptophan at the end, this CDR3 is likely a read error. CDR3 sequence reads: CATSRGGLPNTGELFS. The DNA for the CDR3 is TGTGCCACCAGCAGAGGCGGTCTACCTAACACCGGGGAGCTGTTTTCT. The chain carries TRBV15 and TRBJ2-2; D unresolved. The CDR3 extends over 16 amino acids. Germline V gene sequence: CDR1 LNHNV, CDR2 YYDKDF (reference sequence). V was trimmed by 1 base and J by 2 bases, leaving 11 bases between them.

This clonotype was observed a few times. This chain joins TRBV29-1 and TRBJ2-7; D uncertain. CDR1 is SQVTM and CDR2 is ANQGSEA in the germline V gene. The V and J ends lost 6 bases and 0 bases respectively, with 6 bases between them. The CDR3 consists of 11 residues. In DNA, the CDR3 is TGCAGCGTCGAAAGCTCCTACGAGCAGTACTTC. Residues: CSVESSYEQYF.

This clonotype was found many times. CDR3 protein: CASSWGGNYEQYF. DNA of the CDR3: TGCGCCAGCAGCTGGGGAGGGAACTACGAGCAGTACTTC. This chain uses TRBV5-1 with TRBJ2-7; 7 bases match TRBD2. Unmatched junction bases numbered 3, after V lost 3 bases and J lost 3 bases. CDR1 is SGHRS, CDR2 YFSETQ, per germline. This CDR3 has 13 residues. The whole variable domain, filled in from reference TRBV5-1 and TRBJ2-7, reads KAGVTQTPRYLIKTRGQQVTLSCSPISGHRSVSWYQQTPGQGLQFLFEYFSETQRNKGNFPGRFSGRQFSNSRSEMNVSTLELGDSALYLCASSWGGNYEQYFGPGTRLTVT.

This clonotype was observed a handful of times. This chain connects TRBV7-6 to TRBJ1-3; TRBD1 agrees at 8 bases. Germline-derived CDR1 and CDR2 are SGHVS and FNYEAQ. With V trimmed by 4 bases and J by 0 bases, 5 bases remained unmatched. The CDR3 runs to 16 residues. The CDR3 nucleotides read TGTGCCAGCAGCTCCGGACAGGGAAACTCTGGAAACACCATATATTTT. Translated: CASSSGQGNSGNTIYF. Variable domain in full (rest from reference TRBV7-6 and TRBJ1-3): GAGVSQSPRYKVTKRGQDVALRCDPISGHVSLYWYRQALGQGPEFLTYFNYEAQQDKSGLPNDRFSAERPEGSISTLTIQRTEQRDSAMYRCASSSGQGNSGNTIYFGEGSWLTVV.

This clonotype was counted a few times. The rearrangement joins TRBV11-3 to TRBJ1-2, with D possibly matching TRBD1 (6 bases). Per the germline V gene, CDR1 is SGHNT and CDR2 is YENEEA. Trimming left V 5 bases short and J 4 bases short, with 11 bases between. This CDR3 is built from 13 residues. This CDR3 reads CASSPTGLYGYTF. CDR3 bases: TGTGCCAGCAGCCCAACAGGGCTCTATGGCTACACCTTC.

This chain joins TRBV6-6 and TRBJ1-5; 11 bases are a match to TRBD1. Losses at the gene ends were 5 bases for V and 4 bases for J; bases not matched to a gene: 4. The CDR3 extends over 15 amino acids. Germline V lookup: CDR1 MNHNY, CDR2 SVGAGI (reference sequence). CDR3 nucleotides: TGTGCCAGCAGTGACCGGGACAGGGGGAATCAGCCCCAGCATTTT. It is translated as CASSDRDRGNQPQHF.

The sample holds a few counts of this clonotype. The chain links TRBV30 to TRBJ1-1; D unclear. This CDR3 contains 14 residues. Trimming left V 3 bases short and J 1 base short, with 12 bases between. Per the germline V gene, CDR1 is GTSNPN and CDR2 is SVGIG (reference sequence). The DNA for the CDR3 is TGTGCCTGGAGCGATCCGTCGTGGAACACTGAAGCTTTCTTT. It is translated as CAWSDPSWNTEAFF.

This clonotype was seen ten or more times. The chain carries TRBV15 and TRBJ2-4; TRBD1 matches at 11 bases. This CDR3 region has 16 residues. Trimming cost V 3 bases and J 1 base; bases outside gene matches: 2. Per the germline V gene, CDR1 is LNHNV and CDR2 is YYDKDF (reference sequence). The chain's CDR3 is CATSSGQGAAKNIQYF. The CDR3 bases are TGTGCCACCAGCAGTGGACAGGGGGCTGCCAAAAACATTCAGTACTTC.

This clonotype was recorded a few times. The chain employs TRBV7-2 and TRBJ2-1; D remains ambiguous. V was pared by 0 bases and J by 6 bases, with 9 bases between. Looked up from germline, CDR1 is SGHTA and CDR2 is FQGNSA. The CDR3 extends over 14 amino acids. CDR3 DNA: TGTGCCAGCAGCTTAGCCAGTGCGGTCAATGAGCAGTTCTTC. It specifies CASSLASAVNEQFF.

Only a few counts were recorded for this clonotype. The CDR3 coding sequence is TGTGCCACCAGTGATGGTTTAGGACGGAGCTCCTACGAGCAGTACTTC. Protein sequence: CATSDGLGRSSYEQYF. This chain connects TRBV24-1 to TRBJ2-7; D remains unclear. This CDR3 has 16 residues. CDR1 is KGHDR and CDR2 is SFDVKD in the germline V gene. Trimming stripped 3 bases from V and 0 bases from J, with 14 bases between.

This clonotype was observed a few times. This sequence joins TRBV5-1 and TRBJ1-2; D possibly corresponds to TRBD1 (5 bases). Germline CDR1 reads SGHRS; CDR2 reads YFSETQ. V lost 2 bases and J lost 6, with 14 bases in between. The CDR3 consists of 14 residues. The CDR3: CASSFRGRLDGYTF. As DNA, the CDR3 is TGCGCCAGCAGCTTTCGGGGGAGGCTAGATGGCTACACCTTC.